This TCR beta chain was retrieved from a study of tumor and adjacent non-tumor tissue in lung cancer. Three rounds of nested PCR, following a modified ARM-PCR protocol, produced the TCRbeta library. TCRdb re-derived calls from the multiplex PCR reads in MiXCR, one entry per CDR3 protein. In the table there are 65,000 to 90,000 distinct CDR3 sequences, 80% of which are singletons. RNA was extracted from bulk tissue without any cell sorting. Per germline, CDR1 SQVTM and CDR2 ANQGSEA. Trimming cost V 8 bases and J 1 base, with 12 bases left between them. The CDR3 has 12 amino acids. This TCR was recovered from a woman between 45 and 60 years old with non-small cell lung cancer. This chain joins TRBV29-1 and TRBJ2-7; D ambiguous. Sequenced sample: lung tumor tissue. The CDR3: CSTLVGSYEQYF. The CDR3, as DNA: TGCAGCACCCTAGTGGGGTCCTACGAGCAGTACTTC.